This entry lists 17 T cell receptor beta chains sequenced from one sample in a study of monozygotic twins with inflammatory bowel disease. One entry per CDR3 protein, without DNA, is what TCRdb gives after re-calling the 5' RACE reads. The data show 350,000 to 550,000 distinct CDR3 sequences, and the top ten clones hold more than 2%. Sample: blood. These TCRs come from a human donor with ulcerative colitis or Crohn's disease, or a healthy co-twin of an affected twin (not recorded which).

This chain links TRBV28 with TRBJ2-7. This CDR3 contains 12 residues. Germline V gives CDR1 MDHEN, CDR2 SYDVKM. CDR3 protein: CASSPYYYEQYF.

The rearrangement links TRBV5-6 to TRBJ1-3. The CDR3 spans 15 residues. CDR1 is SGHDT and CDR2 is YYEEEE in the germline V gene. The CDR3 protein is CASSYLAGAGNTIYF.

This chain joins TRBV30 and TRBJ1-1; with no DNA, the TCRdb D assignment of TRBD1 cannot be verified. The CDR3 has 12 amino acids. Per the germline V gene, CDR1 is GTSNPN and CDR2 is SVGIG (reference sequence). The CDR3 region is CAWSATWTGAFF.

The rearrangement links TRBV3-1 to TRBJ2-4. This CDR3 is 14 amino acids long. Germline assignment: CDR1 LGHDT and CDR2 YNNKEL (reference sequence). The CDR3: CASSQGTDQNIQYF.

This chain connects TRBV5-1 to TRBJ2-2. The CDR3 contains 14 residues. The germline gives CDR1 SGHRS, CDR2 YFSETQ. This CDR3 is CASSKDSNTGELFF.

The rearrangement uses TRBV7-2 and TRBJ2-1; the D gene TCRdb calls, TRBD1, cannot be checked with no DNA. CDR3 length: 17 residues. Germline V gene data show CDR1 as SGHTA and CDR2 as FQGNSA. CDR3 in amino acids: CASSPRKGQGLNNEQFF. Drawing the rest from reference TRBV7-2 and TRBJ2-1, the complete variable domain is GAGVSQSPSNKVTEKGKDVELRCDPISGHTALYWYRQSLGQGLEFLIYFQGNSAPDKSGLPSDRFSAERTGGSVSTLTIQRTQQEDSAVYLCASSPRKGQGLNNEQFFGPGTRLTVL.

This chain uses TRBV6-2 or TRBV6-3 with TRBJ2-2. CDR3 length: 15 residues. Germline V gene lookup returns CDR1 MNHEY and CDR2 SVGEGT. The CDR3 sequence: CASRKGRSNTGELFF.

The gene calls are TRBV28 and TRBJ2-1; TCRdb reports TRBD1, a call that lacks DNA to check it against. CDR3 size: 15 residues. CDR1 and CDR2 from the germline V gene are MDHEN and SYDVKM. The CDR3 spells CASSFPGATNNVQFF.

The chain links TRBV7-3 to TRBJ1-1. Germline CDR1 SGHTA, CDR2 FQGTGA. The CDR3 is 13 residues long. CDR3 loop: CASSANFATEACF.

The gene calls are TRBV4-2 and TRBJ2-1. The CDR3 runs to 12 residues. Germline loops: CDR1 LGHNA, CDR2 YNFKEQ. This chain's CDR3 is CASSEAHNEQFF.

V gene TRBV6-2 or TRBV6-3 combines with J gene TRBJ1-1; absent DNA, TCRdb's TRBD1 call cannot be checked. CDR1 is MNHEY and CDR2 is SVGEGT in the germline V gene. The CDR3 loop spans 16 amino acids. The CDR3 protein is CASRRDRGRLDTEAFF.

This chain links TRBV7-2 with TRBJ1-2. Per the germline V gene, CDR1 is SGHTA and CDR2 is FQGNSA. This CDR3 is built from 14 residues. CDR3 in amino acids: CASSLEWGSYGYTF.

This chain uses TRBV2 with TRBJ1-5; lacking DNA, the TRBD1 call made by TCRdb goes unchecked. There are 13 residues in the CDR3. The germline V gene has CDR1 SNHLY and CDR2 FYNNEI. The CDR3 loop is CASGDRFNQPQHF.

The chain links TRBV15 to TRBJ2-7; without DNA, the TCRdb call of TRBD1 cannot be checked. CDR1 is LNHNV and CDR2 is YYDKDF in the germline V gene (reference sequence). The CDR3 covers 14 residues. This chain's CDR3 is CATSPGGSSYEQYF.

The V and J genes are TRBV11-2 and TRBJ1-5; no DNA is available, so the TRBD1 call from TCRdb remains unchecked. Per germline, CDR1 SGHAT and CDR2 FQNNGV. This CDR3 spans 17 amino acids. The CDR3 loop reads CASSLDLMEGAVGPQHF.

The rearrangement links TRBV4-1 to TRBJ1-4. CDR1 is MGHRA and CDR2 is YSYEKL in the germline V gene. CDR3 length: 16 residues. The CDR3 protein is CASSQDFRGVDEKLFF.

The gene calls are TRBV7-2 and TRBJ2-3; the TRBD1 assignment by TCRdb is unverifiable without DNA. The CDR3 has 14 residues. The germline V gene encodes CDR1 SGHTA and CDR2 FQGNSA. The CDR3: CASRTGQGTDTQYF.